These 6 T cell receptor beta chains were sequenced from one sample in a study of blood T cell repertoires in COVID-19. Data came from immunoSEQ multiplex PCR; TCRdb stores just in-frame clones and leaves some out. Of 95,000 to 120,000 clones listed, about nine tenths were seen once; the top ten hold approximately 2.5%. Sequencing was done on a sample of peripheral blood. The receptor set was obtained from a human donor in a cohort sampled during active COVID-19.

Remarks on this clone: The same CDR3 can be traced to other DNA sequences in this sample. This chain joins TRBV5-4 and TRBJ2-7; D might be TRBD2 (6 bases). Trimming pared 5 bases from V and 7 bases from J, leaving 22 bases between. Germline V CDR1 and CDR2: SGHNT, YYREEE (reference sequence). The CDR3 has 15 residues. CDR3 protein: CASRPRDSGGREQYF. Here the CDR3 DNA reads TGTGCCAGCAGACCCCGGGACTCCGGGGGAAGGGAGCAGTACTTC.

DNA of the CDR3: TGCGCCAGCAGAGCACTAGCGGAGATCACAGATACGCAGTATTTT. It translates to CASRALAEITDTQYF. This chain joins TRBV5-1 and TRBJ2-3; TRBD2 matches at 8 bases. Trimming took 5 bases from V and 2 from J; bases not matched to a gene: 7. Looked up from germline, CDR1 is SGHRS and CDR2 is YFSETQ. CDR3 length: 15 residues.

This chain connects TRBV18 to TRBJ2-2, with D maybe TRBD2 (5 bases). The V and J ends lost 3 bases and 0 bases respectively, with 8 bases between them. The CDR3 is 15 residues long. The germline CDR1 and CDR2 sequences are KGHSH and LQKENI. DNA of the CDR3: TGTGCCAGCTCACCGGGAGCTACGAACACCGGGGAGCTGTTTTTT. It codes for CASSPGATNTGELFF.

The chain links TRBV4-2 to TRBJ2-3, with 9 bases aligning to TRBD2. V dropped 1 base and J dropped 4; count of bases not matched to a gene: 0. The CDR3 runs to 14 residues. Per germline, CDR1 LGHNA and CDR2 YNFKEQ. The CDR3 sequence is CASSQVAGADTQYF. Written as DNA, the CDR3 is TGTGCCAGCAGCCAAGTAGCGGGAGCAGATACGCAGTATTTT.

This chain connects TRBV4-1 to TRBJ1-1; D gene uncertain. The germline V gene encodes CDR1 MGHRA and CDR2 YSYEKL. V was trimmed by 2 bases and J by 6 bases, leaving 7 bases between them. This CDR3 is 12 amino acids long. CDR3: CASSQHKAEAFF. CDR3 sequence (DNA): TGCGCCAGCAGCCAACACAAAGCTGAAGCTTTCTTT.

V usage is TRBV4-1 and J usage is TRBJ1-2, with D possibly matching TRBD1 (5 bases). Trimming removed 0 bases from V and 4 bases from J, with 15 bases in between. Germline V lookup: CDR1 MGHRA, CDR2 YSYEKL. This CDR3 region has 16 residues. The CDR3 sequence: CASSQDLTALTYGYTF. The DNA of the CDR3 is TGCGCCAGCAGCCAAGATTTGACAGCCCTAACCTATGGCTACACCTTC.